This record concerns one T cell receptor beta chain sequence. The antigen is unknown. This record belongs to a study of immune evolution from preneoplasia to lung adenocarcinoma. The study, taken as a whole, reports: Clonality was highest in normal lung, lower in later-stage lesions apparently. Compared with EGFR-mutant or double wild-type lesions, KRAS-mutant nodules were more clonal.

Resections took place in Japan or China from about 2013 to 2017. H&E slides confirmed each diagnosis, reviewed by two pathologists independently. Sequenced by immunoSEQ multiplex PCR; TCRdb stores in-frame clones only, minus some. The sample lists 12,000 or so clones; over 75% were seen once. Specimen: FFPE tissue from an adenomatous hyperplasia lung lesion. Subset here: atypical adenomatous hyperplasia (AAH), lung preneoplasia. This sequence was found in a person aged 50 or older with lung adenocarcinoma.

CDR3 sequence reads: CASSSPPGQLNNEQFF. The CDR3 nucleotides read TGTGCCAGCAGCTCTCCTCCGGGACAGCTAAACAATGAGCAGTTCTTC. The J gene is TRBJ2-1, the V gene TRBV5-4, with 7 bases lining up with TRBD1. Looked up from germline, CDR1 is SGHNT and CDR2 is YYREEE (reference sequence). The CDR3 runs to 16 residues. V lost 3 bases to trimming and J lost 5 bases; unmatched junction nucleotides: 11.